Shown below are 25 T cell receptor beta chains from a single sample sequenced in a study of T cells in localized non-small cell lung cancer. Libraries were prepared by immunoSEQ multiplex PCR; TCRdb keeps only in-frame clonotypes and omits some of them. The table shows about 3,500 clones, with roughly 29% occurring only once. The material was lung tumor tissue, obtained before any cancer treatment. The receptors derive from a man aged 35 to 69 with stage I lung adenocarcinoma.

The CDR3 protein is CASSLRDKTGVNEQFF. The CDR3 bases are TGCGCCAGCAGCTTGAGGGACAAGACAGGGGTCAATGAGCAGTTCTTC. This chain joins TRBV5-1 and TRBJ2-1, with 8 bases fitting TRBD1. Germline V CDR1 and CDR2: SGHRS, YFSETQ. With 1 base clipped from V and 6 bases from J, the junction kept 9 bases outside the gene matches. CDR3 length: 16 amino acids.

The chain couples TRBV6-8 to TRBJ2-7, with a possible D match to TRBD2 (6 bases). Trimming removed 6 bases at V and 2 bases at J, with 17 bases between. Per the germline V gene, CDR1 is MNHGY and CDR2 is SAAAGT. This CDR3 has 15 residues. CDR3 sequence reads: CASSTNEEGPYEQYF. CDR3 coding DNA: TGTGCCAGCAGCACAAACGAGGAGGGTCCCTACGAGCAGTACTTC.

This rearrangement joins TRBV28 to TRBJ1-1, with 7 bases that match TRBD1. V dropped 10 bases and J dropped 3; count of bases not matched to a gene: 5. The CDR3 covers 12 residues. The germline V gene encodes CDR1 MDHEN and CDR2 SYDVKM. The CDR3 protein is CAITDRYTEAFF. Here the CDR3 DNA reads TGTGCCATCACGGACAGGTACACTGAAGCTTTCTTT.

The chain couples TRBV6-8 to TRBJ2-2; D might be TRBD1 or TRBD2, each matching 6 bases. Germline CDR1 and CDR2: MNHGY and SAAAGT. V lost 0 bases and J lost 6, with 8 bases in between. The CDR3 covers 14 residues. The CDR3 here is CASSYSEGAGELFF. Written as DNA, the CDR3 is TGTGCCAGCAGTTACTCGGAGGGGGCCGGGGAGCTGTTTTTT.

This chain links TRBV5-1 with TRBJ2-2; the match to TRBD2 covers 13 bases. J gave up 4 bases and V 4 bases, and 4 bases lay outside the gene matches. Germline V CDR1 and CDR2: SGHRS, YFSETQ. This CDR3 has 16 amino acids. CDR3 sequence: CASSITSGRGTGELFF. The CDR3 nucleotides read TGCGCCAGCAGCATAACTAGCGGGAGGGGCACCGGGGAGCTGTTTTTT.

The chain recombines TRBV2 with TRBJ1-5; 8 nucleotides agree with TRBD1. The J segment lost 6 bases and the V segment lost 8 bases, leaving 12 bases of the junction unmatched. CDR1 SNHLY and CDR2 FYNNEI come from the germline V gene. This CDR3 has 15 residues. This chain's CDR3 is CASRLGQGPTQPQHF. The CDR3 nucleotides are TGTGCCAGCCGCCTCGGACAGGGCCCAACTCAGCCCCAGCATTTT.

The gene calls are TRBV6-8 and TRBJ1-1; D is uncertain. CDR3 size: 16 residues. In germline, CDR1 is MNHGY, CDR2 SAAAGT. Trimming stripped 2 bases from V and 0 bases from J, with 13 bases between. The CDR3 here is CASSYQFSGLNTEAFF. The CDR3 nucleotides are TGTGCCAGCAGTTACCAGTTTTCAGGTCTGAACACTGAAGCTTTCTTT.

The sample holds a few counts of this clone. This sequence joins TRBV19 and TRBJ2-5, with TRBD2 identical over 7 bases. V lost 1 base, J lost 2 bases, and 4 bases stayed unmatched. The CDR3 is made up of 15 amino acids. The V gene's germline CDR1 is LNHDA and CDR2 SQIVND (reference sequence). As DNA, the CDR3 is TGTGCCAGTAGTATAGGGCGGGGGTGGCAAGAGACCCAGTACTTC. Translating gives CASSIGRGWQETQYF.

The chain links TRBV5-1 to TRBJ2-3; 9 nucleotides match TRBD2. This CDR3 comprises 15 residues. The germline CDR1 and CDR2 sequences are SGHRS and YFSETQ. Trimming removed 3 bases from V and 6 bases from J; junction bases left unmatched: 8. The CDR3 loop reads CASSSERGEWDTQYF. Here the CDR3 DNA reads TGCGCCAGCAGCTCAGAGCGGGGGGAATGGGATACGCAGTATTTT.

This clone came up a few times. The chain joins TRBV11-3 to TRBJ2-5; 10 bases are shared with TRBD1. Germline CDR1 and CDR2: SGHNT and YENEEA. The J segment lost 5 bases and the V segment lost 5 bases, leaving 5 bases of the junction unmatched. This CDR3 is built from 14 residues. For the CDR3, the DNA is TGTGCCAGCAGCAAGCCGGGACAGGGGGAGACCCAGTACTTC. Translated: CASSKPGQGETQYF.

CDR3 in amino acids: CASSLGQALMNTEAFF. The CDR3 DNA reads TGCGCCAGCAGCTTGGGACAGGCACTCATGAACACTGAAGCTTTCTTT. J is TRBJ1-1 and V is TRBV5-1, with D maybe TRBD1 (6 bases). From germline, CDR1 is SGHRS and CDR2 YFSETQ. V lost 0 bases to trimming and J lost 0 bases, with 12 bases between them. The CDR3 loop spans 16 amino acids. The full variable domain, completed using reference TRBV5-1 and TRBJ1-1, is KAGVTQTPRYLIKTRGQQVTLSCSPISGHRSVSWYQQTPGQGLQFLFEYFSETQRNKGNFPGRFSGRQFSNSRSEMNVSTLELGDSALYLCASSLGQALMNTEAFFGQGTRLTVV.

In this sample, this clone turned up a few times. The CDR3 DNA sequence: TGTGCCAGCAGTGGGGGGACAGGGCTGGTTCAGCCCCAGCATTTT. Translated: CASSGGTGLVQPQHF. The J gene is TRBJ1-5, the V gene TRBV9, with TRBD1 matching 9 bases. CDR1 is SGDLS and CDR2 is YYNGEE in the germline V gene. The trim removed 5 bases at V and 6 bases at J, leaving 9 bases unmatched. The CDR3 extends over 15 amino acids.

This clone turned up a few times. The chain recombines TRBV11-3 with TRBJ2-5; the D is unclear. Germline V gene sequence: CDR1 SGHNT, CDR2 YENEEA. V was shortened by 7 bases and J by 1 base, with 13 bases between the two germline ends. The CDR3 is 14 amino acids. CDR3 coding DNA: TGTGCCAGCACAGGAGCACCAGCCCAAGAGACCCAGTACTTC. It yields the protein CASTGAPAQETQYF.

Only a few counts were recorded for this clone. V and J are TRBV15 and TRBJ2-1; 12 nucleotides match TRBD2. The V gene's germline CDR1 is LNHNV and CDR2 YYDKDF (reference sequence). The junction had 6 bases not matched to a gene; V was cut back by 1 base and J by 8 bases. The CDR3 covers 16 residues. This chain's CDR3 is CATSRGTSGIGDEQFF. The CDR3 DNA is TGTGCCACCAGCAGAGGGACTAGCGGGATTGGGGATGAGCAGTTCTTC.

By sample fraction, this clone is medium-sized (0.01 to 0.1%). The gene calls are TRBV9 and TRBJ2-5; 10 bases fit TRBD2. V was clipped by 0 bases and J by 5 bases; unmatched bases: 10. Germline V gene data show CDR1 as SGDLS and CDR2 as YYNGEE. This CDR3 contains 17 residues. The CDR3 protein is CASSVGGLAGGWETQYF. For the CDR3, the DNA is TGTGCCAGCAGCGTAGGAGGTTTAGCGGGAGGTTGGGAGACCCAGTACTTC.

CDR3 amino acids: CASSPRGGQGAYEQYF. CDR3 sequence (DNA): TGTGCCAGCAGCCCACGGGGGGGACAGGGAGCCTACGAGCAGTACTTC. The rearrangement uses TRBV9 and TRBJ2-7, with D possibly TRBD1 on 9 matching bases. Trimming shortened V by 4 bases and J by 2 bases, and 19 bases separated the two germline ends. CDR1 is SGDLS and CDR2 is YYNGEE in the germline V gene. The CDR3 has 16 amino acids.

This clone is large. The chain combines TRBV12-5 with TRBJ1-5, with 7 bases that match TRBD1. Germline-derived CDR1 and CDR2 are LGHNT and FRNRAP. The CDR3 runs 13 residues. DNA of the CDR3: TGTGCCAGCTCAGGGGGACCCAATCAGCCCCAGCATTTT. Protein product: CASSGGPNQPQHF.

This clone was counted between two and nine times. V and J are TRBV6-8 and TRBJ1-4; 7 bases are shared with TRBD1. V was pared by 6 bases and J by 8 bases, with 9 bases of the junction left unmatched. From germline, CDR1 is MNHGY and CDR2 SAAAGT. The length of the CDR3 is 14 residues. CDR3 DNA sequence: TGTGCCAGCAGGGTAGGGGGCGCGGGGGAAAAACTGTTTTTT. Amino acid sequence: CASRVGGAGEKLFF.

The chain has TRBV18 and TRBJ1-5, with D maybe TRBD1 (6 bases). CDR1 is KGHSH and CDR2 is LQKENI in the germline V gene. With 2 bases removed from V and 6 bases from J, the gap between germline ends came to 8 bases. CDR3 length equals 13 residues. The CDR3 nucleotides are TGTGCCAGCTCACCAGACAGGAGTCAGCCCCAGCATTTT. This translates into CASSPDRSQPQHF.

This chain links TRBV6-8 with TRBJ2-7, with D possibly matching TRBD2 (6 bases). CDR1 is MNHGY and CDR2 is SAAAGT in the germline V gene. CDR3 length equals 16 residues. The V gene lost 6 bases and the J gene lost 9 bases, with 27 bases spanning the gap. CDR3 in DNA: TGTGCCAGCAGCCCCCTGAGGGACTCCCTATCCACCGGGCAGTACTTC. Its protein product is CASSPLRDSLSTGQYF.

This sequence joins TRBV6-8 and TRBJ1-1; 8 bases line up with TRBD1. The CDR3 spans 12 residues. The V segment lost 6 bases and the J segment 4 bases; nucleotides outside the gene matches: 1. Germline V CDR1 and CDR2: MNHGY, SAAAGT. The CDR3, as DNA: TGTGCCAGCAGCGGGACAGGCACTGAAGCTTTCTTT. It translates to CASSGTGTEAFF.

The rearrangement joins TRBV14 to TRBJ2-3; D is perhaps TRBD1 or TRBD2 (5 bases each). There are 17 residues in the CDR3. The germline gives CDR1 SGHDN, CDR2 FVKESK. The V end was cut by 4 bases, the J end by 1 base, with 18 bases between. CDR3 region: CASSPKGLDLRTDTQYF. In nucleotides, the CDR3 is TGTGCCAGCAGCCCCAAGGGGTTGGACTTACGCACAGATACGCAGTATTTT.

The chain is built from TRBV11-3 and TRBJ1-2; TRBD1 agrees at 8 bases. The CDR3 runs to 17 residues. Trimming cost V 6 bases and J 3 bases; bases outside gene matches: 15. CDR1 SGHNT and CDR2 YENEEA come from the germline V gene. Here the CDR3 DNA reads TGTGCCAGCAGGCTAGAGGGCGGACAGGGTTTGGACTATGGCTACACCTTC. Translated, it gives CASRLEGGQGLDYGYTF.

The CDR3 coding sequence is TGTGCCAGCAGTCATGTCGGGGGGTTTACCTACGAGCAGTACTTC. Translating it yields CASSHVGGFTYEQYF. This chain joins TRBV6-8 and TRBJ2-7, with 7 bases aligning to TRBD2. The CDR3 consists of 15 residues. Germline V CDR1 and CDR2: MNHGY, SAAAGT. V shed 5 bases, J shed 2 bases, and the junction held 9 bases outside the gene matches.

V is TRBV6-8 and J is TRBJ2-1; 11 bases are a match to TRBD2. V gave up 0 bases and J gave up 9 bases; unmatched junction bases: 7. The CDR3 runs to 16 residues. Germline-derived CDR1 and CDR2 are MNHGY and SAAAGT. CDR3 residues: CASSYSNLAGGIEQFF. For the CDR3, the DNA is TGTGCCAGCAGTTACTCGAATCTAGCGGGGGGAATTGAGCAGTTCTTC.